The source of this TCR beta chain is a study of blood T cell repertoires in COVID-19 (dated by TCRdb to the early 2020s). Describing the broader study: Collaborator samples came from the United States, Italy and Spain and covered acute and convalescent phases of COVID-19. HLA class I and class II types, where available, came from metadata supplied by the sample provider rather than from assay-based typing. The material from the prospective study consisted of cDNA or gDNA derived from T cells, B-cell-depleted T cells, or PBMCs. Subjects who had been exposed to COVID-19, were actively infected with it, or had recovered from it provided the deeply sampled blood TCRbeta repertoires that made up the dataset. The samples were drawn from two sources: the first 160 participants of the ongoing ImmuneRACE study, and 950 to 1,500 subjects contributed by 6 global collaborators. Sample metadata almost always included a de-identified subject ID, COVID-19 status, age in years and sex. The repertoires were made available in a free public database intended to serve as a resource for research on the immune response to SARS-CoV-2.

Whole blood was collected in K2EDTA tubes by collaborating institutions according to the institutions' own protocols. For TCRbeta analysis, collaborators shipped samples as frozen whole blood, isolated PBMCs, or DNA extracted from either of those sample types. The CDR3 measures 15 amino acids from cysteine to phenylalanine. Just CDR3 DNA is preserved here, 45 bases in frame from base 1. The germline V gene provides CDR1 KGHDR and CDR2 SFDVKD. Cut back by 4 bases and 4 bases, the V and J ends lie 13 bases apart. A word on this clone: Its target antigen remains unknown. Base-call qualities are not available, and no considerably larger clone is one nucleotide away.

TCRbeta CDR3 regions were amplified from genomic DNA using the immunoSEQ Assay, a bias-controlled multiplex PCR. Processing in the source paper ran as follows. Within the assay, amplification of reference gene primers was used to estimate how many nucleated cells each sample contained. To quantify the absolute abundance of each unique TCRbeta CDR3 rearrangement, sequence reads were collapsed and filtered. Productive Simpson clonality was computed per sample as the square root of Simpson's diversity index over productive rearrangements. TCRdb carries this immuneACCESS record with in-frame sequences only. Its versions omit some clonotypes, under half of them owing to an unresolved V gene in the studies checked, with the rest unexplained. V and J calls and clone size come straight from that table; D and trimming were deduced from the DNA. The sample table contains around 80,000 clones; only one count was recorded for 70% to 85% of them. The ten largest clones take up around 6% of the sample.

What the research found in general, with its limitations: Clinical and demographic metadata were provided uncurated, with the amount varying by source and participant.

Sequencing was carried out using peripheral blood. The receptor was derived from a man in his fifties with active or convalescent COVID-19. Here the chain combines TRBV24-1 and TRBJ2-1; the D gene is possibly TRBD1, with 6 bases matching. The nucleotides are TGTGCCACCAGTGACAAGCGACAGGTATACAATGAGCAGTTCTTC. Its coded protein is CATSDKRQVYNEQFF.